The sequence of this TCR beta chain was determined in a study of blood T cell repertoires in COVID-19 (TCRdb year 2020). Study-wide context: The collaborator samples originated in the United States, Italy and Spain and spanned the acute and convalescent phases of COVID-19. The material from the prospective study consisted of cDNA or gDNA derived from T cells, B-cell-depleted T cells, or PBMCs. Subjects who had been exposed to COVID-19, were actively infected with it, or had recovered from it provided the deeply sampled blood TCRbeta repertoires that made up the dataset. The repertoires were released in a freely available public database meant as a resource for research on the immune response to SARS-CoV-2. Samples came from the ongoing ImmuneRACE study (first 160 participants) plus 1,254 subjects from 6 global collaborators. Nearly every sample came with metadata listing a de-identified subject ID, COVID-19 status, age in years and sex. Where available, HLA class I and class II types were obtained from metadata supplied by the sample provider rather than from assay-based typing. Study-level results and caveats: The amount of clinical and demographic metadata varied by source and participant and was provided uncurated.

Collaborating institutions collected whole blood in K2EDTA tubes following their own protocols. Collaborator samples were shipped for TCRbeta analysis as frozen whole blood, isolated PBMCs, or DNA extracted from either sample type. The immunoSEQ Assay, a bias-controlled multiplex PCR, was used to amplify TCRbeta CDR3 regions from genomic DNA. The study's own analysis went as follows. Nucleated cell counts per sample were estimated from amplification of reference gene primers within the assay. Sequence reads were collapsed and filtered to measure the absolute abundance of every unique TCRbeta CDR3 rearrangement. Productive Simpson clonality was computed per sample as the square root of Simpson's diversity index over productive rearrangements. Sourced from immuneACCESS, this table was stored by TCRdb with only in-frame sequences that have V and J called. A share of the clones is absent; for the studies checked, an unresolved V gene accounts for under half, and the remainder has no known explanation. The D gene and trimming were derived from the DNA, and the V and J assignments and clone size from that table. The sample includes around 160,000 clones, with roughly 76% observed a single time. The ten largest clonotypes hold 7% to 9% of the sample.

Comment on this clone: There is no known antigen for this receptor. No base quality information exists; no much larger clone differs at one position.

The CDR3 spans 15 residues, from the cysteine through the phenylalanine. The read is trimmed to its CDR3 DNA, 45 bases read in frame from base 1. According to the germline V gene (reference sequence), CDR1 reads LNHNV and CDR2 reads YYDKDF. A distance of 9 bases separates the germline ends of V and J, which lose 3 bases and 0 bases respectively. The chain is made from TRBV15 and TRBJ1-3, with the D gene not clear enough to name. The sample taken for sequencing was peripheral blood. The clonotype comes from a human donor with acute or convalescent COVID-19. The donor label of this sample is uncertain. This receptor carries the CDR3 CATSRIRFSGNTIYF. The nucleotides read TGTGCCACCAGCAGGATCAGGTTCTCTGGAAACACCATATATTTT. Supplemented by the reference TRBV15 and TRBJ1-3 proteins around the CDR3, the complete variable domain is DAMVIQNPRYQVTQFGKPVTLSCSQTLNHNVMYWYQQKSSQAPKLLFHYYDKDFNNEADTPDNFQSRRPNTSFCFLDIRSPGLGDTAMYLCATSRIRFSGNTIYFGEGSWLTVV.